The 29 T cell receptor beta chains listed next were all sequenced from one sample in a study of vaccination and CD4 T cells after COVID-19 (dated by TCRdb to between 2021 and 2024). The treatment or condition tag for this specimen amounts to: roughly ten-day PBMC culture with coronavirus spike peptide pools or control peptides (ViraFEST assay). Library method: PCR. Data came from an Illumina iSeq 100. TCR sequencing of DNA from cultured CD4+ T cells used the Oncomine TCR Beta short-read assay at the Johns Hopkins FTIC core. The public reads were reprocessed in TCRdb via fastp at Q25 and MiXCR, keeping in-frame beta chains. Records with the same CDR3 protein are collapsed into one entry carrying the most frequent genes and DNA. Present in this sample are roughly 7,500 distinct CDR3 sequences, 45% to 50% of which were seen just once. Approximately 21% of the sample is held by the ten biggest clonotypes.

These receptors' antigens are unknown. Sample: CD4+ T cells from blood, cultured in vitro. The receptor source for this set is a human donor who had recovered from COVID-19.

The CDR3: CASNTGDTEAFF. The DNA of the CDR3 is TGTGCCAGCAATACAGGGGACACTGAAGCTTTCTTT. The chain uses TRBV6-2 or TRBV6-3 and TRBJ1-1, with 7 nucleotides matching TRBD1. The germline gives CDR1 MNHEY, CDR2 SVGEGT. The CDR3 spans 12 residues. With 7 bases clipped from V and 3 bases from J, the junction kept 2 bases outside the gene matches.

The chain couples TRBV6-5 to TRBJ2-3, with D uncertain. The CDR3 length is 15 residues. Germline V gene sequence: CDR1 MNHEY, CDR2 SVGAGI. Trimming shortened V by 0 bases and J by 0 bases, and 7 bases separated the two germline ends. CDR3 amino acids: CASSYSGKSTDTQYF. CDR3 nucleotides: TGTGCCAGCAGTTACTCCGGAAAAAGCACAGATACGCAGTATTTT.

The rearrangement joins TRBV5-4 to TRBJ1-2; TRBD1 is a possible D gene (6 bases). This CDR3 has 16 residues. Trimming took off 3 bases at V and 2 bases at J, with 17 bases between the two ends. From germline, CDR1 is SGHNT and CDR2 YYREEE (reference sequence). DNA of the CDR3: TGTGCCAGCAGCTGGGGGCGCAGGGCCCAAAACTATGGCTACACCTTC. It codes for CASSWGRRAQNYGYTF. The full variable domain, completed using reference TRBV5-4 and TRBJ1-2, is ETGVTQSPTHLIKTRGQQVTLRCSSQSGHNTVSWYQQALGQGPQFIFQYYREEENGRGNFPPRFSGLQFPNYSSELNVNALELDDSALYLCASSWGRRAQNYGYTFGSGTRLTVV.

The CDR3 spells CSATYRGQDNEQFF. For the CDR3, the DNA is TGCAGTGCTACTTACAGGGGGCAAGACAATGAGCAGTTCTTC. V is TRBV20-1 and J is TRBJ2-1, with TRBD1 identical over 9 bases. The V segment lost 4 bases and the J segment 5 bases; nucleotides outside the gene matches: 6. Germline CDR1 and CDR2: DFQATT and SNEGSKA (reference sequence). The CDR3 sequence is 14 residues long.

This clonotype appeared a few times. The genes are TRBV2 and TRBJ1-5; D uncertain. The CDR3 spans 14 residues. The ends were cut back, 8 bases at V and 0 bases at J, with 11 bases in the middle. CDR1 SNHLY and CDR2 FYNNEI come from the germline V gene. CDR3 coding DNA: TGTGCCAGCTCGGGCTTACATAGCAATCAGCCCCAGCATTTT. This encodes CASSGLHSNQPQHF.

This chain connects TRBV20-1 to TRBJ2-7, with D tentatively TRBD2 (6 bases). V lost 0 bases, J lost 7 bases, and 16 bases lay in between. The CDR3 runs 14 residues. Germline CDR1 reads DFQATT; CDR2 reads SNEGSKA (reference sequence). The CDR3 nucleotides are TGCAGTGCTAGAGATCCCCGGGAGAATGGTGAGCAGTACTTC. It yields the protein CSARDPRENGEQYF.

The gene calls are TRBV20-1 and TRBJ2-7; 9 positions agree with TRBD2. Germline trimming cut 6 bases from V and 4 bases from J; bases unmatched to any gene: 19. Germline V CDR1 and CDR2: DFQATT, SNEGSKA (reference sequence). The CDR3 is 17 residues long. The CDR3 nucleotides are TGCAGTGCAGTGGGGCTTCTAGGGGGACTAGCACCGTACGAGCAGTACTTC. Translating gives CSAVGLLGGLAPYEQYF.

The genes are TRBV12-3 or TRBV12-4 and TRBJ1-2; possible D gene TRBD1, 6 bases. The CDR3 has 19 residues. V gave up 3 bases and J gave up 1 base, with 24 bases separating them. This CDR3 reads CASSFRSSGAGAFNYGYTF. CDR3 sequence (DNA): TGTGCCAGCAGTTTCCGGTCCAGTGGGGCAGGGGCGTTTAACTATGGCTACACCTTC.

The gene calls are TRBV18 and TRBJ2-3; D might be TRBD1 (5 bases). Looked up from germline, CDR1 is KGHSH and CDR2 is LQKENI. This CDR3 comprises 17 residues. V lost 5 bases, J lost 4 bases, and 22 bases lay in between. DNA for the CDR3: TGTGCCAGCTCAGAATCCCAGGGTTCCCTTGCCGCAGATACGCAGTATTTT. Protein sequence: CASSESQGSLAADTQYF.

This clonotype appeared a few times. The chain uses TRBV27 and TRBJ2-2; D may be TRBD1 (5 bases). The CDR3 runs 16 residues. Germline loops: CDR1 MNHEY, CDR2 SMNVEV (reference sequence). Deletions cut 0 bases from V and 4 bases from J, with 12 bases between. Here the CDR3 reads CASSLSQGFVTGELFF. The CDR3 DNA is TGTGCCAGCAGTTTATCTCAGGGATTCGTCACCGGGGAGCTGTTTTTT.

CDR3: CASSRGPSGYTF. The CDR3 coding sequence is TGTGCCAGCAGCCGCGGTCCGTCTGGCTACACCTTC. The chain joins TRBV9 to TRBJ1-2; no firm D call. Trimming removed 4 bases at V and 7 bases at J, with 11 bases between. The CDR3 sequence is 12 residues long. Per the germline V gene, CDR1 is SGDLS and CDR2 is YYNGEE.

This clonotype has only one observation. The V call is TRBV7-2, the J call TRBJ2-7; D remains unclear. CDR1 is SGHTA, CDR2 FQGNSA, per germline. The CDR3 has 14 residues. The V and J ends lost 1 base and 0 bases respectively, with 7 bases between them. The CDR3 region is CASSLDPNSYEQYF. The CDR3 coding sequence is TGTGCCAGCAGCTTAGACCCTAACTCCTACGAGCAGTACTTC.

The J gene is TRBJ2-7, the V gene TRBV2; 9 nucleotides agree with TRBD2. V shed 1 base and J 2 bases; nucleotides not matched to a gene: 6. Germline CDR1 reads SNHLY; CDR2 reads FYNNEI. CDR3 size: 16 residues. CDR3 DNA: TGTGCCAGCAGTGAAGGGGCTAGCGGGATTCCCTACGAGCAGTACTTC. Translated, it gives CASSEGASGIPYEQYF.

The rearrangement uses TRBV7-2 and TRBJ1-1; the D is unclear. CDR1 and CDR2 (germline): SGHTA, FQGNSA. The ends were cut back, 2 bases at V and 1 base at J, with 20 bases in the middle. The CDR3 has 18 residues. The CDR3 DNA follows: TGTGCCAGCAGCTTAATGAACGGGGAAGGTCTGAAGAACACTGAAGCTTTCTTT. Translated, it gives CASSLMNGEGLKNTEAFF.

This clonotype was seen only a few times. The chain employs TRBV20-1 and TRBJ2-3; a possible D gene is TRBD1 (6 bases). The CDR3 loop spans 13 amino acids. CDR1 is DFQATT and CDR2 is SNEGSKA in the germline V gene (reference sequence). V was shortened by 7 bases and J by 1 base, with 12 bases between the two germline ends. DNA of the CDR3: TGCAGTGTTGGGACATCAGGCACAGATACGCAGTATTTT. Translating gives CSVGTSGTDTQYF.

The chain has TRBV2 and TRBJ2-7; D is ambiguous. Trimming shortened V by 5 bases and J by 7 bases, and 9 bases separated the two germline ends. Germline CDR1 and CDR2: SNHLY and FYNNEI. The CDR3 totals 11 residues. The CDR3 region has the DNA TGTGCCAGCAGTCCCCGAAGAGAGCAGTACTTC. Its translation: CASSPRREQYF.

The J gene is TRBJ2-3, the V gene TRBV7-2, with a possible D match to TRBD2 (5 bases). Trimming pared 5 bases from V and 4 bases from J, leaving 13 bases between. The germline V gene encodes CDR1 SGHTA and CDR2 FQGNSA. The length of the CDR3 is 14 residues. The CDR3 protein is CASSPKAESDTQYF. The CDR3 coding sequence is TGTGCCAGCAGCCCCAAAGCGGAATCAGATACGCAGTATTTT.

The CDR3, as DNA: TGTGCCAGCAGCTTAGAAGCAGGGGCCCGGGAGCTGTTTTTT. Translation: CASSLEAGARELFF. This chain joins TRBV11-3 and TRBJ2-2; D might be TRBD1 (6 bases). V gave up 0 bases and J gave up 9 bases, with 11 bases separating them. Germline V lookup: CDR1 SGHNT, CDR2 YENEEA. The CDR3 runs to 14 residues.

This clonotype has only a few counts. The rearrangement uses TRBV7-8 and TRBJ1-2; 11 bases are shared with TRBD1. The CDR3 length is 15 residues. Germline loops: CDR1 SGHVS, CDR2 FQNEAQ. J gave up 7 bases and V 7 bases, and 11 bases lay outside the gene matches. The CDR3 nucleotides are TGTGCCAGCACCTTCGGACAGGGGGCATACAGTGGCTACACCTTC. Translating gives CASTFGQGAYSGYTF.

This clonotype was counted a few times. J is TRBJ1-1 and V is TRBV10-1; TRBD1 matches 9 bases. Per the germline V gene, CDR1 is WNHNN and CDR2 is SYGVQD (reference sequence). The CDR3 is 15 residues long. J gave up 1 base and V 5 bases, and 5 bases lay outside the gene matches. CDR3 sequence: CASSPGTGRNTEAFF. CDR3 DNA sequence: TGCGCCAGCAGTCCCGGGACAGGGCGGAACACTGAAGCTTTCTTT.

The table lists this clonotype with a count of one. The chain couples TRBV29-1 to TRBJ2-7; 8 bases map to TRBD1. CDR3 length: 14 residues. The ends lost 4 bases at V and 7 bases at J; junction bases unmatched: 12. Germline V gene sequence: CDR1 SQVTM, CDR2 ANQGSEA. The DNA of the CDR3 is TGCAGCGTTGTTAAAATACAGGGGGGTGAGGAGCAGTACTTC. Its protein product is CSVVKIQGGEEQYF.

The chain has TRBV2 and TRBJ1-1; unclear D gene. V dropped 9 bases and J dropped 1 base, with 12 bases sitting between them. From germline, CDR1 is SNHLY and CDR2 FYNNEI. The CDR3 is 13 residues long. CDR3 coding DNA: TGTGCCAGAAGTACCGATACGAACACTGAAGCTTTCTTT. Protein sequence: CARSTDTNTEAFF.

The rearrangement uses TRBV27 and TRBJ2-7, with TRBD2 identical over 11 bases. The CDR3 spans 15 residues. Per germline, CDR1 MNHEY and CDR2 SMNVEV (reference sequence). The junction had 8 bases not matched to a gene; V was cut back by 6 bases and J by 4 bases. CDR3 amino acids: CASRYSGGAIYEQYF. The CDR3 DNA follows: TGTGCCAGCAGGTATAGCGGGGGGGCCATATACGAGCAGTACTTC.

V usage is TRBV7-9 and J usage is TRBJ2-7; TRBD2 is a possible D gene (5 bases). This CDR3 is built from 12 residues. With 5 bases removed from V and 7 bases from J, the gap between germline ends came to 12 bases. Germline V gene lookup returns CDR1 SEHNR and CDR2 FQNEAQ (reference sequence). The DNA for the CDR3 is TGTGCCAGCAGCCCGGGATATGAGGAGCAGTACTTC. Its translation is CASSPGYEEQYF.

This clonotype showed up just a few times. V gene TRBV7-6 combines with J gene TRBJ1-6; 7 bases fit TRBD1. Per the germline V gene, CDR1 is SGHVS and CDR2 is FNYEAQ. CDR3 size: 15 residues. Trimming removed 1 base from V and 7 bases from J; junction bases left unmatched: 4. The CDR3 region has the DNA TGTGCCAGCAGCTTAGAAGGGACAGAGAATTCACCCCTCCACTTT. Its translation is CASSLEGTENSPLHF.

This clonotype has only a few counts. The CDR3 nucleotides read TGTGCCAGCAGCTTTCCCGGTGACTTAGATACGCAGTATTTT. Translated, it gives CASSFPGDLDTQYF. The V gene is TRBV7-9, the J gene TRBJ2-3; no reliable D call. From germline, CDR1 is SEHNR and CDR2 FQNEAQ (reference sequence). This CDR3 spans 14 amino acids. V was clipped by 3 bases and J by 5 bases, with 12 bases between them.

This clonotype was seen only a few times. The V call is TRBV19, the J call TRBJ1-2, with D perhaps matching TRBD1 (5 bases). This CDR3 has 13 residues. The V gene's germline CDR1 is LNHDA and CDR2 SQIVND (reference sequence). The V and J ends lost 5 bases and 6 bases respectively, with 13 bases between them. Here the CDR3 DNA reads TGTGCCAGTAGTTCTAATGGGGGGAATGGCTACACCTTC. Translating gives CASSSNGGNGYTF.

This clonotype came up a few times. The V and J genes are TRBV2 and TRBJ2-1, with TRBD2 matching over 7 bases. The CDR3 is 15 residues long. The V segment lost 6 bases and the J segment 4 bases; nucleotides outside the gene matches: 9. Germline V gene lookup returns CDR1 SNHLY and CDR2 FYNNEI. CDR3 protein: CASSPVWGGYNEQFF. For the CDR3, the DNA is TGTGCCAGCAGCCCCGTCTGGGGGGGTTACAATGAGCAGTTCTTC.

In its sample, this clonotype was seen a few times. The chain couples TRBV7-2 to TRBJ1-5; the D gene is possibly TRBD1 (5 bases). CDR1 is SGHTA and CDR2 is FQGNSA in the germline V gene. The CDR3 consists of 17 residues. Trimming left V 4 bases short and J 7 bases short, with 23 bases between. CDR3 loop: CASSSYLDTLGGQPQHF. Here the CDR3 DNA reads TGTGCCAGCAGCTCATACTTGGACACCCTCGGCGGGCAGCCCCAGCATTTT.